The 22 T cell receptor beta chains listed next were all sequenced from one sample in a study of T cell responses to AZD1222 COVID-19 vaccine. Produced via immunoSEQ multiplex PCR; TCRdb's table is partial and in-frame only. The sample has 90,000 to 110,000 clones; around nine tenths are singletons. Sequencing was performed on peripheral blood, taken on day 0 of AZD1222 vaccination. These TCRs come from an adult in good health.

This rearrangement joins TRBV19 to TRBJ1-3; D is perhaps TRBD1 (5 bases). The CDR3 is 15 residues long. Germline loops: CDR1 LNHDA, CDR2 SQIVND (reference sequence). Trimming pared 5 bases from V and 3 bases from J, leaving 14 bases between. CDR3 DNA sequence: TGTGCCAGTAGTCCCACAGGTGGTGGTGGAAACACCATATATTTT. It specifies CASSPTGGGGNTIYF.

The chain couples TRBV3-1 (or the pseudogene TRBV3-2) to TRBJ1-3; D is possibly TRBD1 (6 bases). V shed 2 bases and J shed 4 bases, with 9 bases lying between them. This CDR3 is 14 amino acids long. Germline V CDR1 and CDR2: LGHDT, YNNKEL (reference sequence). Here the CDR3 DNA reads TGTGCCAGCAGCCAACAGGGGTTGGGAAACACCATATATTTT. Translation gives CASSQQGLGNTIYF.

The chain recombines TRBV7-2 with TRBJ2-2; D is perhaps TRBD2 (5 bases). Germline V gene sequence: CDR1 SGHTA, CDR2 FQGNSA. The CDR3 is made up of 15 amino acids. The ends were cut back, 1 base at V and 1 base at J, with 7 bases in the middle. The CDR3 sequence: CASSLGAGNTGELFF. In DNA, the CDR3 is TGTGCCAGCAGCTTAGGGGCGGGGAACACCGGGGAGCTGTTTTTT.

This clone appeared a single time. This chain connects TRBV9 to TRBJ1-4; 8 bases fit TRBD1. Looked up from germline, CDR1 is SGDLS and CDR2 is YYNGEE. There are 15 residues in the CDR3. The junction had 8 bases not matched to a gene; V was cut back by 2 bases and J by 8 bases. The CDR3 region is CASSVEDRGEEKLFF. CDR3 DNA sequence: TGTGCCAGCAGCGTGGAAGACAGGGGCGAGGAAAAACTGTTTTTT.

The chain has TRBV28 and TRBJ2-2, with 12 bases that match TRBD2. Germline loops: CDR1 MDHEN, CDR2 SYDVKM. The CDR3 has 15 amino acids. The V segment lost 6 bases and the J segment 4 bases; nucleotides outside the gene matches: 3. Written as DNA, the CDR3 is TGTGCCAGCAGACGACTAGCGGGAGTCACCGGGGAGCTGTTTTTT. This sequence encodes CASRRLAGVTGELFF.

The chain has TRBV6-5 and TRBJ1-3; D not resolved. V shed 5 bases and J shed 0 bases, with 8 bases lying between them. CDR1 is MNHEY and CDR2 is SVGAGI in the germline V gene. The CDR3 has 14 residues. In DNA form, the CDR3 reads TGTGCCAGCAGTCAACAGAGCTCTGGAAACACCATATATTTT. Translation: CASSQQSSGNTIYF.

The CDR3 nucleotides are TGTGCCAGCAGCGCAGACAGGGCCAGATTAAACACTGAAGCTTTCTTT. Translated: CASSADRARLNTEAFF. The chain couples TRBV11-2 to TRBJ1-1; 7 bases map to TRBD1. V dropped 5 bases and J dropped 2; count of bases not matched to a gene: 11. The germline V gene encodes CDR1 SGHAT and CDR2 FQNNGV. The CDR3 spans 16 residues.

Regarding this clone: One end of the junction varies from germline; a read error may be responsible. This chain joins TRBV30 and TRBJ1-2; D uncertain. This CDR3 has 12 residues. The germline V gene has CDR1 GTSNPN and CDR2 SVGIG (reference sequence). The CDR3 DNA sequence: TGTGCCTGGAGTGTAAGCAGCCAGACCCGGATCTTC. It yields the protein CAWSVSSQTRIF.

CDR3 region: CASSPGTENTEAFF. The CDR3 region has the DNA TGTGCCAGCTCACCCGGGACGGAGAACACTGAAGCTTTCTTT. The chain links TRBV18 to TRBJ1-1; a possible D gene is TRBD1 (5 bases). Trimming shortened V by 3 bases and J by 1 base, and 9 bases separated the two germline ends. The germline gives CDR1 KGHSH, CDR2 LQKENI. The CDR3 runs 14 residues.

This clone showed up just once. The chain links TRBV23-1 to TRBJ2-2; D may be TRBD1 (5 bases). TRBV23-1 is placed among ORFs of uncertain function. V lost 8 bases and J lost 4, with 17 bases in between. This CDR3 is built from 15 residues. The CDR3 nucleotides are TGCGCCAGCCTCTTGGACATCGGACGCACCGGGGAGCTGTTTTTT. Amino acids: CASLLDIGRTGELFF.

The chain is built from TRBV28 and TRBJ1-1; D possibly corresponds to TRBD1 (6 bases). CDR1 and CDR2 from the germline V gene are MDHEN and SYDVKM. The V end lost 6 bases, the J end lost 4 bases, and 12 bases lay between the germline ends. The length of the CDR3 is 13 residues. Here the CDR3 reads CASRTGGRTEAFF. The CDR3 nucleotides read TGTGCCAGCAGGACAGGCGGCCGCACTGAAGCTTTCTTT.

This chain joins TRBV6-5 and TRBJ1-4, with D tentatively TRBD1 (5 bases). Trimming took 8 bases from V and 3 from J, leaving 13 bases between them. Looked up from germline, CDR1 is MNHEY and CDR2 is SVGAGI. The CDR3 totals 14 residues. Here the CDR3 reads CASRARVANEKLFF. The DNA of the CDR3 is TGTGCCAGCCGGGCCAGGGTGGCTAATGAAAAACTGTTTTTT.

V usage is TRBV6-5 and J usage is TRBJ2-2; D is unresolved. Between the trimmed V and J ends, which lost 3 bases and 6 bases, there was a span of 8 bases. Germline V lookup: CDR1 MNHEY, CDR2 SVGAGI. This CDR3 is 13 amino acids long. CDR3 bases: TGTGCCAGCAGTTATCGACTGTCCGGGGAGCTGTTTTTT. Translating it yields CASSYRLSGELFF.

This clone was counted once. The chain employs TRBV28 and TRBJ2-7; 9 nucleotides line up with TRBD1. This CDR3 contains 14 residues. Germline V lookup: CDR1 MDHEN, CDR2 SYDVKM. With 5 bases clipped from V and 3 bases from J, the junction kept 5 bases outside the gene matches. CDR3 nucleotide sequence: TGTGCCAGCAGTACCCGGGACAGGGACTACGAGCAGTACTTC. Translating it yields CASSTRDRDYEQYF.

The V call is TRBV6-1, the J call TRBJ2-3; D is undetermined. The germline V gene has CDR1 MNHNS and CDR2 SASEGT. The CDR3 has 16 residues. Trimming pared 2 bases from V and 3 bases from J, leaving 15 bases between. The CDR3 here is CASSERIYPGTDTQYF. The CDR3 bases are TGTGCCAGCAGTGAACGGATCTACCCTGGGACAGATACGCAGTATTTT.

This clone has more than one count but fewer than ten. The chain links TRBV28 to TRBJ1-5; 7 bases are shared with TRBD1. CDR3 length: 15 residues. J gave up 5 bases and V 5 bases, and 9 bases lay outside the gene matches. Germline CDR1 is MDHEN and CDR2 is SYDVKM. The DNA of the CDR3 is TGTGCCAGCAGTACGCCGACAGGGTTGGATCAGCCCCAGCATTTT. Translating gives CASSTPTGLDQPQHF.

CDR3 bases: TGTGCCAGCAGTTTGGCTCCACGGTCGTCGACCTACGAGCAGTACTTC. Translating gives CASSLAPRSSTYEQYF. The V and J genes are TRBV28 and TRBJ2-7; the D is unclear. CDR3 size: 16 residues. Germline V CDR1 and CDR2: MDHEN, SYDVKM. V was cut by 3 bases and J by 2 bases, with 17 bases left in between.

The CDR3 protein is CASSHRGTDTQYF. Here the CDR3 DNA reads TGTGCCAGCAGCCACCGCGGCACAGATACGCAGTATTTT. The V and J genes are TRBV7-3 and TRBJ2-3; D is ambiguous. V dropped 5 bases and J dropped 1 base, with 7 bases sitting between them. CDR1 is SGHTA, CDR2 FQGTGA, per germline. The CDR3 runs 13 residues.

A single count supports this clone. The chain uses TRBV28 and TRBJ2-1; D call uncertain. CDR3 length: 14 amino acids. V was shortened by 2 bases and J by 6 bases, with 11 bases between the two germline ends. CDR1 MDHEN and CDR2 SYDVKM come from the germline V gene. The CDR3 bases are TGTGCCAGCAGTTTACGTAGGACCTCCAATGAGCAGTTCTTC. Protein sequence: CASSLRRTSNEQFF.

This clone was detected only once. This chain joins TRBV28 and TRBJ1-2, with D perhaps TRBD1 (6 bases). This CDR3 region has 16 residues. Germline loops: CDR1 MDHEN, CDR2 SYDVKM. V lost 4 bases and J 4 bases, leaving 19 bases between the germline ends. The CDR3 DNA sequence: TGTGCCAGCAGTTCCCCGTCAGGGGTGCCCTTCTATGGCTACACCTTC. It encodes CASSSPSGVPFYGYTF.

The rearrangement joins TRBV7-9 to TRBJ1-2; perhaps TRBD1 as D (5 bases). The CDR3 sequence is 15 residues long. Germline V CDR1 and CDR2: SEHNR, FQNEAQ (reference sequence). V lost 2 bases and J 6 bases, leaving 16 bases between the germline ends. For the CDR3, the DNA is TGTGCCAGCAGCTTATTTTTACCCCAGGGCGATGGCTACACCTTC. It specifies CASSLFLPQGDGYTF.

This clone showed up just once. CDR3 DNA: TGTGCCAGCAGCAAAGGCGGCAGGGTGAATAGCTACGAGCAGTACTTC. It is translated as CASSKGGRVNSYEQYF. The gene calls are TRBV21-1 and TRBJ2-7; whether TRBD1, the table's D call, matches the DNA was not checked. TRBV21-1 is marked as a pseudogene. CDR3 length: 16 amino acids.